A single sample is the source of the 6 T cell receptor beta chains below, sequenced in a study of long-term antiretroviral therapy in people with HIV. At the survey level, the v3.0 immunoSEQ assay was run. Clones were read by immunoSEQ multiplex PCR, and TCRdb kept only the in-frame ones, dropping some. The sample records over 7,000 clones, around 79% being singletons. The sequenced sample was unsorted PBMCs, obtained 0.1 years after starting antiretroviral therapy. These receptors were taken from a man in his forties with HIV.

This clone was counted a single time. V usage is TRBV30 and J usage is TRBJ2-7, with D unresolved. The CDR3 runs 11 residues. CDR1 is GTSNPN, CDR2 SVGIG, per germline (reference sequence). V dropped 4 bases and J dropped 7 bases, with 11 bases sitting between them. The DNA of the CDR3 is TGTGCCTGGAACGCTCTAGGGGAGCAGTACTTC. It translates to CAWNALGEQYF.

This chain joins TRBV2 and TRBJ2-1; D might be TRBD2 (6 bases). Trimming removed 6 bases from V and 0 bases from J, with 18 bases in between. Per germline, CDR1 SNHLY and CDR2 FYNNEI. The CDR3 has 17 amino acids. CDR3 protein: CASSGEAGFHSYNEQFF. The CDR3 nucleotides read TGTGCCAGCAGCGGGGAGGCAGGGTTTCACTCCTACAATGAGCAGTTCTTC.

The CDR3 reads CASNRDSSYEQYF. CDR3 in DNA: TGTGCCAGCAACAGGGACAGCTCCTACGAGCAGTACTTC. The genes are TRBV2 and TRBJ2-7; TRBD1 aligns across 7 bases. The V and J ends lost 7 bases and 0 bases, in that order; junction bases with no gene match: 3. CDR1 and CDR2 from the germline V gene are SNHLY and FYNNEI. This CDR3 is built from 13 residues. Together with reference TRBV2 and TRBJ2-7, the CDR3 gives the full variable domain: EPEVTQTPSHQVTQMGQEVILRCVPISNHLYFYWYRQILGQKVEFLVSFYNNEISEKSEIFDDQFSVERPDGSNFTLKIRSTKLEDSAMYFCASNRDSSYEQYFGPGTRLTVT.

This clone occurred a few times. J is TRBJ2-7 and V is TRBV10-1; no clear D gene. The CDR3 runs to 14 residues. Looked up from germline, CDR1 is WNHNN and CDR2 is SYGVQD (reference sequence). Trimming cost V 6 bases and J 5 bases, with 17 bases left between them. The CDR3 loop is CASSLGASQDEQYF. Written as DNA, the CDR3 is TGCGCCAGCAGCCTAGGCGCTAGTCAAGACGAGCAGTACTTC.

The chain is built from TRBV2 and TRBJ2-7, with a possible D match to TRBD1 (6 bases). Germline loops: CDR1 SNHLY, CDR2 FYNNEI. V lost 1 base, J lost 3 bases, and 16 bases lay in between. CDR3 length: 16 amino acids. The CDR3 is CASSEGAGWGLYEQYF. CDR3 in DNA: TGTGCCAGCAGTGAAGGGGCAGGGTGGGGGCTCTACGAGCAGTACTTC. The full variable domain, completed using reference TRBV2 and TRBJ2-7, is EPEVTQTPSHQVTQMGQEVILRCVPISNHLYFYWYRQILGQKVEFLVSFYNNEISEKSEIFDDQFSVERPDGSNFTLKIRSTKLEDSAMYFCASSEGAGWGLYEQYFGPGTRLTVT.

This clone has just a few counts. The gene calls are TRBV7-2 and TRBJ1-1; unclear D gene. Per the germline V gene, CDR1 is SGHTA and CDR2 is FQGNSA. The CDR3 extends over 12 amino acids. With 3 bases removed from V and 7 bases from J, the gap between germline ends came to 9 bases. The CDR3 bases are TGTGCCAGCAGCTTTAGGTCCGGTGAAGCTTTCTTT. Translating it yields CASSFRSGEAFF.